The TCR beta chain described here comes from a study of CD8 T cells in Susac syndrome. This CDR3 has 14 amino acids. V dropped 6 bases and J dropped 5; count of bases not matched to a gene: 9. Per germline, CDR1 SGHVS and CDR2 FQNEAQ. Random hexamers primed reverse transcription of roughly 0.5 to 1 ug RNA. Multiplex immunoSEQ PCR targeted 54 Vbeta and 13 Jbeta TCR beta segments. TCRdb reprocessed the immunoSEQ multiplex PCR reads with MiXCR, giving one entry per CDR3 protein. The sample consists of about 150,000 distinct CDR3 sequences, about 95% of them appearing once. Specimen: CD4+ T cells from PBMCs. This sequence joins TRBV7-8 and TRBJ2-5, with 7 bases that match TRBD2. The source is a human donor with Susac syndrome. CDR3 DNA sequence: TGTGCCAGCAGGTGGCGGGGGTCTAAGGAGACCCAGTACTTC. It encodes CASRWRGSKETQYF.